What follows are 11 T cell receptor beta chains derived from one specimen sequenced in a study of cytomegalovirus exposure and HLA in healthy donors. The PCR was carried out with 60 Vbeta primers and 13 Jbeta primers. TCRdb's table, derived via immunoSEQ multiplex PCR, lists solely in-frame clones and lacks some. The sample gives about 190,000 clones, 82% of which show up once; roughly 0.73% is in the top ten. Sequences were obtained from PBMCs. All receptors come from a woman in her late teens or twenties in good health and CMV-seronegative.

This clone was seen more than once but under ten times. The chain uses TRBV27 and TRBJ2-7, with TRBD2 as a possible D gene (5 bases). This CDR3 contains 15 residues. Germline-derived CDR1 and CDR2 are MNHEY and SMNVEV (reference sequence). Trimming took 2 bases from V and 3 from J, leaving 14 bases between them. This CDR3 reads CASSLGVDFLYEQYF. As DNA, the CDR3 is TGTGCCAGCAGTTTAGGGGTGGACTTTCTCTACGAGCAGTACTTC.

This chain uses TRBV10-3 with TRBJ1-2; TRBD1 agrees at 8 bases. Unmatched junction bases numbered 12, after V lost 7 bases and J lost 8 bases. Germline V gene data show CDR1 as ENHRY and CDR2 as SYGVKD. The CDR3 has 14 amino acids. Here the CDR3 DNA reads TGTGCCATCAACTACGGACAGGGTGGGAGAGGCTACACCTTC. It encodes CAINYGQGGRGYTF.

J is TRBJ2-7 and V is TRBV9, with TRBD1 as a possible D gene (5 bases). V was clipped by 4 bases and J by 0 bases, with 8 bases between them. The CDR3 length is 13 residues. Germline values: CDR1 SGDLS, CDR2 YYNGEE. CDR3 residues: CASSPQGSYEQYF. DNA of the CDR3: TGTGCCAGCAGCCCCCAGGGCTCCTACGAGCAGTACTTC.

J is TRBJ1-5 and V is TRBV7-2; D call uncertain. From germline, CDR1 is SGHTA and CDR2 FQGNSA. The CDR3 length is 15 residues. The V and J ends lost 0 bases and 1 base respectively, with 7 bases between them. The chain's CDR3 is CASSLAVGSNQPQHF. The CDR3 coding sequence is TGTGCCAGCAGCTTAGCGGTCGGGAGCAATCAGCCCCAGCATTTT.

Points on this clone: Other DNA sequences in this specimen translate into the identical CDR3. This sequence joins TRBV6-1 and TRBJ1-5, with 7 bases aligning to TRBD1. After removal of 1 base from V and 6 bases from J, the junction contained 6 bases not matched to a gene. Germline V lookup: CDR1 MNHNS, CDR2 SASEGT. The CDR3 spans 15 residues. The CDR3 spells CASSEVGGAGQPQHF. The CDR3 nucleotides read TGTGCCAGCAGTGAAGTAGGGGGCGCCGGTCAGCCCCAGCATTTT.

The chain is built from TRBV28 and TRBJ1-5; TRBD1 matches 8 bases. Germline V CDR1 and CDR2: MDHEN, SYDVKM. V was clipped by 3 bases and J by 7 bases; unmatched bases: 17. The CDR3 is made up of 18 amino acids. CDR3 sequence reads: CASSLVLNPGQVEQPQHF. The DNA for the CDR3 is TGTGCCAGCAGTTTGGTGCTTAACCCGGGACAGGTGGAACAGCCCCAGCATTTT. Looking up the rest from reference TRBV28 and TRBJ1-5 gives the full variable domain: DVKVTQSSRYLVKRTGEKVFLECVQDMDHENMFWYRQDPGLGLRLIYFSYDVKMKEKGDIPEGYSVSREKKERFSLILESASTNQTSMYLCASSLVLNPGQVEQPQHFGDGTRLSIL.

The rearrangement links TRBV7-2 to TRBJ2-3; tentative D call: TRBD1 (5 bases). The V and J ends lost 3 bases and 1 base respectively, with 14 bases between them. CDR1 is SGHTA, CDR2 FQGNSA, per germline. This CDR3 contains 16 residues. DNA for the CDR3: TGTGCCAGCAGCTTCCCCCCGGGCAGGGGCACAGATACGCAGTATTTT. It encodes CASSFPPGRGTDTQYF.

The CDR3 loop reads CATSSGTGPGELFF. The CDR3 DNA sequence: TGTGCCACCAGCAGCGGGACAGGGCCCGGGGAGCTGTTTTTT. This chain joins TRBV15 and TRBJ2-2; TRBD1 aligns across 9 bases. CDR3 length: 14 residues. V trimming: 3 bases; J trimming: 6 bases; junction bases outside the gene matches: 2. The germline gives CDR1 LNHNV, CDR2 YYDKDF (reference sequence).

This chain uses TRBV27 with TRBJ1-2; D is unresolved. The CDR3 is made up of 16 amino acids. V was pared by 2 bases and J by 2 bases, with 15 bases between. From germline, CDR1 is MNHEY and CDR2 SMNVEV (reference sequence). The CDR3 loop is CASSLNYRVKNYGYTF. The CDR3, as DNA: TGTGCCAGCAGTTTAAATTACCGGGTAAAAAACTATGGCTACACCTTC.

A remark on this clone: Distinct nucleotide sequences in the sample also encode this CDR3. The chain combines TRBV5-1 with TRBJ2-5, with D uncertain. From germline, CDR1 is SGHRS and CDR2 YFSETQ. The CDR3 spans 13 residues. V was cut by 5 bases and J by 2 bases, with 10 bases left in between. The CDR3 is CASSLTPQETQYF. DNA of the CDR3: TGCGCCAGCAGTTTGACACCACAAGAGACCCAGTACTTC.

This rearrangement joins TRBV11-2 to TRBJ1-3, with no clear D. This CDR3 is built from 15 residues. Deletions cut 6 bases from V and 0 bases from J, with 12 bases between. Per the germline V gene, CDR1 is SGHAT and CDR2 is FQNNGV. CDR3 sequence: CASRARGDSGNTIYF. CDR3 in DNA: TGTGCCAGCAGGGCCCGCGGGGACTCTGGAAACACCATATATTTT. The entire variable domain, with the rest obtained from reference TRBV11-2 and TRBJ1-3, is as follows: EAGVAQSPRYKIIEKRQSVAFWCNPISGHATLYWYQQILGQGPKLLIQFQNNGVVDDSQLPKDRFSAERLKGVDSTLKIQPAKLEDSAVYLCASRARGDSGNTIYFGEGSWLTVV.